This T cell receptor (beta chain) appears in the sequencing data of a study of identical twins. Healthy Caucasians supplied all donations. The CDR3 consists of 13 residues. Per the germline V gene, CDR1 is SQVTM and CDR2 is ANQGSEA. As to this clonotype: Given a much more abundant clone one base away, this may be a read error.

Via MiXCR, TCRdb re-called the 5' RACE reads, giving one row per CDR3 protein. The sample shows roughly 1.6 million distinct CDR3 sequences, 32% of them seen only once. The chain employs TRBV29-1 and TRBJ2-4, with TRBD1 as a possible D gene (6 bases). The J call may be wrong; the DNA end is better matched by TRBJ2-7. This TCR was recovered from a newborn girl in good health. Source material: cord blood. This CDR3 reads CSVVFRDTNEQYF. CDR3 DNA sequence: TGCAGCGTTGTATTCCGGGACACCAACGAGCAGTACTTC.